The present T cell receptor beta chain was sequenced within a study of blood T cell repertoires in COVID-19. Study summary: There were acute and convalescent COVID-19 samples, and they came from the United States, Italy and Spain.

The data were produced by immunoSEQ multiplex PCR, yet TCRdb's version contains in-frame clones alone and is incomplete. The profile shows 340,000 or so clones, roughly 87% of them singletons. V lost 1 base, J lost 8 bases, and 10 bases stayed unmatched. Germline V gene data show CDR1 as LGHNA and CDR2 as YSLEER. The CDR3 consists of 17 residues. This chain uses TRBV4-3 with TRBJ1-4, with 10 bases lining up with TRBD1. The origin of this receptor is a man aged 45-65 years with active or convalescent COVID-19. Sequencing was performed on peripheral blood. The CDR3 nucleotides are TGCGCCAGCAGCCAAGTGGGACAGGGGTTTACGGACGAAAAACTGTTTTTT. Encoded protein: CASSQVGQGFTDEKLFF.